The 24 T cell receptor beta chains below all came from one sample that was sequenced in a study of T cells in women clearing cervical HPV infection. Clones were sequenced by immunoSEQ multiplex PCR, and TCRdb holds only the in-frame ones, with some missing. The sample has about 36,000 clones, and its top ten clones hold 1.7%. What was sequenced was blood buffy coat. The receptors stem from a woman aged 18 to 69 with a cervical HPV16 infection that either progressed to CIN3+ or cleared (not recorded which).

Note on this clone: The CDR3 extends 3 residues past the end of the read, so its final part is completed from the germline J gene. The chain couples TRBV18 to TRBJ2-7; 7 bases align to TRBD1. The CDR3 loop spans 13 amino acids. The germline CDR1 and CDR2 sequences are KGHSH and LQKENI. V lost 8 bases to trimming and J lost 2 bases; unmatched junction nucleotides: 6. CDR3 DNA (partial): TGTGCCAGCACGCAAGGGACAGCCTACGAG. Translated, it gives CASTQGTAYE. The full CDR3 is CASTQGTAYEQYF.

Concerning this clone itself: The missing CDR3 end, 3 residues past where the read stops, is filled in from the germline J gene. This sequence joins TRBV5-1 and TRBJ2-1; D might be TRBD2 (6 bases). Germline CDR1 and CDR2: SGHRS and YFSETQ. Trimming cost V 2 bases and J 2 bases, with 8 bases left between them. The CDR3 is 14 residues long. The CDR3 bases that were read are TGCGCCAGCAGCTTCGGGGGTACCTACAATGAG. Protein product: CASSFGGTYNE. The entire CDR3 sequence reads CASSFGGTYNEQFF.

The CDR3 spells CASSLAGETQYF. The DNA read from the CDR3 is TGCGCCAGCAGCTTGGCAGGGGAGACG. This sequence joins TRBV5-1 and TRBJ2-3; a possible D gene is TRBD1 (6 bases). The CDR3 end falls 3 residues outside the read, so it is completed with the germline J gene. The CDR3 has 12 amino acids. Germline assignment: CDR1 SGHRS and CDR2 YFSETQ.

Comment on this clone: The DNA ends 3 residues before the CDR3 does, and the rest of the CDR3 is filled in from the germline J gene. The rearrangement uses TRBV20-1 and TRBJ2-7; possible D gene TRBD1, 6 bases. V was trimmed by 5 bases and J by 3 bases, leaving 14 bases between them. The CDR3 runs 13 residues. From germline, CDR1 is DFQATT and CDR2 SNEGSKA (reference sequence). The covered CDR3 bases are TGCAGTGCTCGCCCCAGGGGAAACTACGAG. Protein sequence: CSARPRGNYE. The full CDR3 protein reads CSARPRGNYEQYF.

Regarding this clone: The read terminates 3 residues ahead of where the CDR3 ends, so the germline J gene completes it. This chain joins TRBV2 and TRBJ2-3; TRBD2 agrees at 7 bases. The CDR3 runs 15 residues. CDR1 is SNHLY, CDR2 FYNNEI, per germline. Partial CDR3 DNA: TGTGCCAGCAGTGAGGGGGGGAACGGCAATCAGCCG. Protein: CASSEGGNGNQP. In full, the CDR3 is CASSEGGNGNQPQYF. Full variable domain (outside the CDR3, taken from reference TRBV2 and TRBJ2-3): EPEVTQTPSHQVTQMGQEVILRCVPISNHLYFYWYRQILGQKVEFLVSFYNNEISEKSEIFDDQFSVERPDGSNFTLKIRSTKLEDSAMYFCASSEGGNGNQPQYFGPGTRLTVL.

Comments on this clone: The missing CDR3 end, 3 residues past where the read stops, is filled in from the germline J gene. The chain carries TRBV9 and TRBJ2-3; 16 bases align to TRBD2. The germline V gene has CDR1 SGDLS and CDR2 YYNGEE. The CDR3 runs 17 residues. The CDR3 loop is CASSAGLAGGIQETQYF. CDR3 bases read: TGTGCCAGCAGCGCGGGACTAGCGGGGGGGATTCAAGAGACG.

On this clone itself: The DNA ends 3 residues before the CDR3 does, and the rest of the CDR3 is filled in from the germline J gene. The rearrangement links TRBV7-2 to TRBJ1-5, with a weak D call TRBD1 (6 bases). There are 14 residues in the CDR3. Germline V lookup: CDR1 SGHTA, CDR2 FQGNSA. V was trimmed by 3 bases and J by 7 bases, leaving 13 bases between them. The CDR3 is CASSFTGIGQPQHF. The CDR3 bases that were read are TGTGCCAGCAGCTTCACAGGGATTGGACAGCCC.

Concerning this clone itself: The read finishes 3 residues shy of the CDR3 end, and the germline J gene is used to complete it. This chain uses TRBV7-9 with TRBJ1-6, with a tentative D call TRBD1 (6 bases). V lost 6 bases and J lost 5, with 8 bases in between. Germline CDR1 is SEHNR and CDR2 is FQNEAQ (reference sequence). The length of the CDR3 is 13 residues. The CDR3 sequence: CASSQGNNSPLHF. The sequenced CDR3 bases are TGTGCCAGCAGTCAGGGGAATAATTCACCC.

As for this clone: The read ends 3 residues shy of where the CDR3 ends; the end is completed using the germline J gene. This chain joins TRBV5-5 and TRBJ2-7, with D unresolved. From germline, CDR1 is SGHKS and CDR2 YYEKEE (reference sequence). The CDR3 has 13 residues. The ends were cut back, 0 bases at V and 2 bases at J, with 6 bases in the middle. CDR3 bases read: TGTGCCAGCAGCTTGGGCGGTCCCTACGAG. Residues: CASSLGGPYE. The entire CDR3 is CASSLGGPYEQYF. The whole variable domain, remainder taken from reference TRBV5-5 and TRBJ2-7, is DAGVTQSPTHLIKTRGQQVTLRCSPISGHKSVSWYQQVLGQGPQFIFQYYEKEERGRGNFPDRFSARQFPNYSSELNVNALLLGDSALYLCASSLGGPYEQYFGPGTRLTVT.

Comment on this clone: The read falls 3 residues short of the CDR3 end, and the missing part is taken from the germline J gene. The chain recombines TRBV29-1 with TRBJ2-3, with D possibly TRBD2 on 6 matching bases. V lost 3 bases and J 2 bases, leaving 12 bases between the germline ends. The germline CDR1 and CDR2 sequences are SQVTM and ANQGSEA. The CDR3 is 14 residues long. CDR3 amino acids: CSVEVRTTTDTQYF. CDR3 DNA (partial): TGCAGCGTTGAGGTGCGGACTACCACAGATACG.

About this clone itself: The CDR3 extends 3 residues past the end of the read, so its final part is completed from the germline J gene. The chain joins TRBV2 to TRBJ1-6; 10 positions agree with TRBD1. Losses at the gene ends were 5 bases for V and 10 bases for J; bases not matched to a gene: 8. CDR3 length: 15 amino acids. The V gene's germline CDR1 is SNHLY and CDR2 FYNNEI. CDR3 sequence reads: CASSSGTGVRSPLHF. The covered CDR3 bases are TGTGCCAGCAGTTCCGGGACAGGGGTAAGGTCACCC.

Worth noting for this clone: The sequenced fragment ends 3 residues before the CDR3 boundary, so the rest is inferred from the germline J gene. This chain links TRBV6-1 with TRBJ1-6; TRBD1 aligns across 7 bases. This CDR3 is built from 15 residues. Germline values: CDR1 MNHNS, CDR2 SASEGT. The CDR3 sequence: CASSEVEGQALPLHF. The CDR3 DNA, read in part, is TGTGCCAGCAGTGAAGTCGAAGGACAGGCATTGCCC.

To note about this clone: The missing CDR3 end, 3 residues past where the read stops, is filled in from the germline J gene. The chain employs TRBV19 and TRBJ1-4, with a tentative D call TRBD1 (5 bases). Looked up from germline, CDR1 is LNHDA and CDR2 is SQIVND (reference sequence). The CDR3 extends over 14 amino acids. CDR3 protein: CASSIDSGANVLFF. The part of the CDR3 DNA that was read is TGTGCCAGTAGTATTGACTCTGGGGCCAACGTA. The whole variable domain, filled in from reference TRBV19 and TRBJ1-4, reads DGGITQSPKYLFRKEGQNVTLSCEQNLNHDAMYWYRQDPGQGLRLIYYSQIVNDFQKGDIAEGYSVSREKKESFPLTVTSAQKNPTAFYLCASSIDSGANVLFFGSGTQLSVL.

This chain's CDR3 is CASRILGFELFF. The sequenced CDR3 bases are TGTGCCAGTAGAATCCTGGGCTTCGAG. V usage is TRBV19 and J usage is TRBJ2-2; D is unresolved. The read gets to within 3 residues of the CDR3 end, and the germline J gene fills in the rest. The CDR3 contains 12 residues. Germline V gene lookup returns CDR1 LNHDA and CDR2 SQIVND (reference sequence).

About this clone: The CDR3 is cut off 3 residues early in the read; its end comes from the germline J gene. The chain joins TRBV7-8 to TRBJ2-3; 9 positions match TRBD2. The germline V gene encodes CDR1 SGHVS and CDR2 FQNEAQ. This CDR3 region has 18 residues. J lost 3 bases, V lost 0 bases, and 10 bases had no gene match. The CDR3 protein is CASSLAPPGLAGTDTQYF. Incomplete CDR3 DNA: TGTGCCAGCAGCTTAGCGCCCCCAGGGCTAGCGGGAACAGATACG.

In the case of this clone: The read terminates 3 residues before the CDR3 end, so the remaining end is supplied by the germline J gene. V is TRBV4-2 and J is TRBJ2-2; D is perhaps TRBD1 or TRBD2 (6 bases each). The germline V and J ends were trimmed by 8 bases and 7 bases, with 23 bases remaining between them. The CDR3 contains 16 residues. Germline V gives CDR1 LGHNA, CDR2 YNFKEQ. The CDR3 protein is CASGPTGIRGGGELFF. The CDR3 bases that were read are TGTGCCAGCGGACCGACAGGCATCAGGGGAGGCGGGGAG.

As to this clone: With the read ending 3 residues before the CDR3 end, the germline J gene is used to fill in that end. This sequence joins TRBV30 and TRBJ1-2, with no clear D. CDR3 size: 16 residues. Germline CDR1 reads GTSNPN; CDR2 reads SVGIG (reference sequence). The CDR3 reads CAWREPTERAGEGYTF. Partial CDR3 DNA: TGTGCCTGGAGGGAACCGACCGAGCGGGCCGGTGAGGGC.

Comments on this clone: The read ends 3 residues before the CDR3 terminus; that terminus is restored from the germline J gene. The rearrangement uses TRBV2 and TRBJ1-2; D is unresolved. CDR1 is SNHLY and CDR2 is FYNNEI in the germline V gene. V dropped 8 bases and J dropped 0 bases, with 16 bases sitting between them. The CDR3 extends over 15 amino acids. The CDR3 protein is CASAPALLANYGYTF. The sequenced CDR3 bases are TGTGCCAGCGCCCCGGCCCTCCTAGCTAACTATGGC.

To note about this clone: The sequenced fragment ends 3 residues before the CDR3 boundary, so the rest is inferred from the germline J gene. The chain employs TRBV19 and TRBJ1-2, with 7 bases lining up with TRBD1. Germline-derived CDR1 and CDR2 are LNHDA and SQIVND (reference sequence). Trimming removed 8 bases from V and 6 bases from J; junction bases left unmatched: 6. This CDR3 is 12 amino acids long. Partial CDR3 DNA: TGTGCCAGTGGCCGACAGGGTGATGGC. It is translated as CASGRQGDG. The CDR3 in full is CASGRQGDGYTF.

Notes on this clone: The CDR3 end is not reached by the read, which stops 3 residues before it; the germline J gene fills it in. The rearrangement links TRBV6-2 or TRBV6-3 to TRBJ2-5, with 7 bases lining up with TRBD2. The CDR3 loop spans 14 amino acids. Trimming at V came to 5 bases and at J to 1 base, leaving 4 bases not matched to a gene. Germline V gene sequence: CDR1 MNHEY, CDR2 SVGEGT. Here the CDR3 reads CASSSGEPQETQYF. CDR3 DNA, as far as it was read: TGTGCCAGCAGTAGCGGGGAACCCCAAGAGACC.

In the case of this clone: From the germline J gene comes the end of the CDR3, since the read stops 3 residues before it. This rearrangement joins TRBV4-2 to TRBJ2-3; 13 bases fit TRBD2. The germline V gene has CDR1 LGHNA and CDR2 YNFKEQ. The CDR3 spans 16 residues. CDR3 amino acids: CASSQEGTSGEETQYF. The CDR3 bases that were read are TGTGCCAGCAGCCAAGAAGGGACTAGCGGGGAAGAGACG.

A remark on this clone: Germline and junction disagree at one end, which may indicate a read error. The CDR3 goes on 3 residues after the read ends, and that part is filled in from the germline J gene. The sample has other DNA sequences that encode this CDR3 too. The chain has TRBV5-6 and TRBJ1-3; TRBD1 might be the D (5 bases). The CDR3 covers 14 residues. The germline V gene has CDR1 SGHDT and CDR2 YYEEEE. The DNA read from the CDR3 is TGTGCCAGCAGCCCCTGGGGGGATGGAAACACA. It codes for CASSPWGDGNT. The entire CDR3 protein is CASSPWGDGNTIYF.

As for this clone: The read falls 3 residues short of the CDR3 end, and the missing part is taken from the germline J gene. The chain recombines TRBV2 with TRBJ1-4, with D maybe TRBD1 (5 bases). Germline V gene data show CDR1 as SNHLY and CDR2 as FYNNEI. The length of the CDR3 is 14 residues. The part of the CDR3 DNA that was read is TGTGCCAGCAGCCAGGGCACCTATAATTCACCA. Amino acids: CASSQGTYNSP. The entire CDR3 protein reads CASSQGTYNSPLFF.

With regard to this clone: The read ends 3 residues before the CDR3 terminus; that terminus is restored from the germline J gene. The chain has TRBV20-1 and TRBJ2-3, with a tentative D call TRBD2 (7 bases). The CDR3 spans 15 residues. Germline V gives CDR1 DFQATT, CDR2 SNEGSKA (reference sequence). CDR3 DNA (partial): TGCAGTGCTGGCCCTAGGGGGGGCAAGAAAGAGACG. Protein product: CSAGPRGGKKET. The complete CDR3 protein is CSAGPRGGKKETQYF.